This is a list of T cell receptor beta chains from one sample in a study of cytomegalovirus exposure and HLA in healthy donors. Profiling relied on immunoSEQ multiplex PCR, and the TCRdb table lists in-frame clones only, not all of them. The sample includes approximately 220,000 clones, 60% to 80% seen only once; the top ten take over 1.5%. The source material was PBMCs. These receptors were taken from a male donor in good health and CMV-seronegative. The CDR3 runs from the conserved cysteine through the conserved F or W. A D gene is named only where the DNA matches it firmly. Expanded clones get a size class; other rows say once, few or many, or leave the size out.

j_call clone_size d_call v_call cdr3_nt cdr3_aa
TRBJ2-1 few TRBD2 TRBV7-3 TGTGCCAGCAGCACCTTCAAGACTAGCGGGACCTACAATGAGCAGTTCTTC CASSTFKTSGTYNEQFF
TRBJ1-1 - TRBD1 TRBV5-6 TGTGCCAGCAGCCTACGCGACAGGGGGCCTGAAGCTTTCTTT CASSLRDRGPEAFF
TRBJ2-5 - - TRBV7-9 TGTGCCAGCAGCTTCCGGGGCCAAGAGACCCAGTACTTC CASSFRGQETQYF
TRBJ2-1 - - TRBV2 TGTGCCAGCACAAGACTAGTTTCTTATAACAATGAGCAGTTCTTC CASTRLVSYNNEQFF
TRBJ2-7 - TRBD2 TRBV5-1 TGCGCCAGCAGCCTACGGACTAGCGGGGGTTACGAGCAGTACTTC CASSLRTSGGYEQYF
TRBJ1-1 few - TRBV5-8 TGTGCCAGCAGCTTGGGTACTCTCTCGATCTCTGAAGCTTTCTTT CASSLGTLSISEAFF
TRBJ1-4 few TRBD1 TRBV27 TGTGCCAGCAGTCCCTTGACAGGGGAGGTAGTAAGTGAAAAACTGTTTTTT CASSPLTGEVVSEKLFF
TRBJ2-3 - - TRBV2 TGTGCCAGCAGGCGGAGCACAGATACGCAGTATTTT CASRRSTDTQYF
TRBJ2-3 - TRBD2 TRBV27 TGTGCCAGCAGTTCCTTAGCGGGAGTGAGCACAGATACGCAGTATTTT CASSSLAGVSTDTQYF
TRBJ1-5 - TRBD1 TRBV6-1 TGTGCCAGCAGTCCTGACAGGGGGCGCGGTCAGCCCCAGCATTTT CASSPDRGRGQPQHF
TRBJ2-2 - TRBD1 TRBV2 TGTGCCAGCACTATCCAGGGGGCCGGGGAGCTGTTTTTT CASTIQGAGELFF
TRBJ2-1 once - TRBV5-8 TGTGCCAGCAGCTTGGAGGACAACGGTCGGGACAATGAGCAGTTCTTC CASSLEDNGRDNEQFF
TRBJ1-3 - TRBD1 TRBV19 TGTGCCAGTAATGACAGGGACCCAGGAAACACCATATATTTT CASNDRDPGNTIYF
TRBJ1-1 - - TRBV7-2 TGTGCCAGCAGCTTAGTGACTTATGCTTTCTTT CASSLVTYAFF
TRBJ2-2 once TRBD2 TRBV6-5 TGTGCCAGCAGCACTAGCGGGTCCTCCGCCGGGGAGCTGTTTTTT CASSTSGSSAGELFF
TRBJ2-5 - TRBD2 TRBV30 TGTGCCTGGAGCGGGAGGTTACAGACAGAGACCCAGTACTTC CAWSGRLQTETQYF
TRBJ2-5 - - TRBV7-3 TGTGCCAGCAGCTTAAGCGGGTCAGGAGAGACCCAGTACTTC CASSLSGSGETQYF
TRBJ2-1 - TRBD1 TRBV27 TGTGCCAGCAGGACCCTCGGGACAGGTGCCTACAATGAGCAGTTCTTC CASRTLGTGAYNEQFF
TRBJ1-6 - - TRBV19 TGTGCCAGTAGTACGCACGACAGTCGCTATAATTCACCCCTCCACTTT CASSTHDSRYNSPLHF
TRBJ1-6 - TRBD1 TRBV18 TGTGCCAGCTCACTAAAACAGGGGGACTCCTATAATTCACCCCTCCACTTT CASSLKQGDSYNSPLHF
TRBJ2-2 - - TRBV5-1 TGCGCCAGCAGCTTAGGGGAGGTGGACACCGGGGAGCTGTTTTTT CASSLGEVDTGELFF
TRBJ1-1 - - TRBV4-1 TGCGCCAGCAGCTACGGATACTCAGGATCCACTGAAGCTTTCTTT CASSYGYSGSTEAFF
TRBJ2-2 - TRBD1 TRBV6-4 TGTGCCAGCAGTGAGGGGACAGACACCGGGGAGCTGTTTTTT CASSEGTDTGELFF
TRBJ2-3 - - TRBV11-1 TGTGCCAGCAGCTTAAGACAGCCCGGCACAGATACGCAGTATTTT CASSLRQPGTDTQYF
TRBJ1-1 once - TRBV27 TGTGCCAGCAGTTCCCGACAGACCTACACTGAAGCTTTCTTT CASSSRQTYTEAFF
TRBJ2-4 - - TRBV11-3 TGTGCCAGCAGCTTAGTGGGTGGGGGGGCTCGGAACATTCAGTACTTC CASSLVGGGARNIQYF
TRBJ1-3 - TRBD1 TRBV28 TGTGCCAGCAGTTTCGACAGGGGGCCTGGAAACACCATATATTTT CASSFDRGPGNTIYF
TRBJ1-1 once - TRBV11-3 TGTGCCAGCAGCCCGCGGGGGGGATTAACTGAAGCTTTCTTT CASSPRGGLTEAFF
TRBJ2-3 - - TRBV6-5 TGTGCCAGCAGAAAATCAGGCACAGATACGCAGTATTTT CASRKSGTDTQYF
TRBJ2-7 - - TRBV28 TGTGCCAGCAGTACTCTAGGAGCCAACTCCTACGAGCAGTACTTC CASSTLGANSYEQYF
TRBJ2-7 - - TRBV28 TGTGCCAGCAGTTTCCAGGATTTGTGGGAGCAGTACTTC CASSFQDLWEQYF
TRBJ2-1 - TRBD2 TRBV6-1 TGTGCCAGCACGGTTGCGGGGGGGAGGAATGAGCAGTTCTTC CASTVAGGRNEQFF
TRBJ1-2 - TRBD1 TRBV25-1 TGTGCCAGCAGTGAATCGGGCAGGGGGATATATGGCTACACCTTC CASSESGRGIYGYTF
TRBJ1-4 - - TRBV28 TGTGCCAGCAGTTTCCCCGACCCTAGGGGGGGCGAGAATGAAAAACTGTTTTTT CASSFPDPRGGENEKLFF
TRBJ1-4 - - TRBV4-3 TGCGCCAGCAGCGAACAGGCAACTAATGAAAAACTGTTTTTT CASSEQATNEKLFF
TRBJ2-3 few TRBD2 TRBV5-6 TGTGCCAGCAGCTTGGGACTAGCGGGGAGCACAGATACGCAGTATTTT CASSLGLAGSTDTQYF
TRBJ2-7 - - TRBV15 TGTGCCACCAGCGTAGGCAGGGGAGCGTACGAGCAGTACTTC CATSVGRGAYEQYF
TRBJ1-1 few - TRBV18 TGTGCCAGCTCACCAGTAGCCGGGGGTGGCACTGAAGCTTTCTTT CASSPVAGGGTEAFF
TRBJ2-7 - TRBD1 TRBV18 TGTGCCAGCTCACCGCGGACAGGGGACCTCTCATACGAGCAGTACTTC CASSPRTGDLSYEQYF
TRBJ1-2 - TRBD1 TRBV19 TGTGCCAGTAGACGGCGGGACAGGGAAGCCTATGGCTACACCTTC CASRRRDREAYGYTF
TRBJ1-2 - - TRBV23-1 TGCGCCAGCAGTCAATCGATAGTTGGGGGGGAGCTATGTGGCTACACCTTC CASSQSIVGGELCGYTF
TRBJ1-6 - - TRBV6-1 TGTGCCAGCAGTGAAGGGTACGAGAATTCACGCCTCCACTTT CASSEGYENSRLHF
TRBJ2-7 - TRBD1 TRBV28 TGTGCCAGCAGTCGACGGACAGGGAAGGTTTTCTACGAGCAGTACTTC CASSRRTGKVFYEQYF
TRBJ2-5 - - TRBV27 TGTGCCAGCAGCGACGAGGGGGGGTTGACCCAGTACTTC CASSDEGGLTQYF